A single TCR beta chain is shown here with its context. This clone has a handful of counts. Its recognized antigen is unknown. No quality values exist for individual bases; no much larger clone is one base distant. This sample was included in a study of OX40 agonist ivuxolimab in advanced cancers. Broadly, across the study: Ivuxolimab, which targeted the costimulatory receptor OX40 (CD134), was an agonistic, fully human IgG2 monoclonal antibody. In the dose-escalation cohort, roughly 80% of patients were male, and the mean age was approximately 60 years, with a range of 23 to 79. Peripheral TCRbeta sequencing aimed to test whether ivuxolimab altered TCR sequence diversity and caused clonal T-cell expansion. Partial responses were achieved by three dose-escalation patients, of whom one had hepatocellular carcinoma and two had cutaneous melanoma. Prior anti-PD-1, anti-PD-L1 or anti-CTLA-4 therapy was permitted, and checkpoint inhibitors had been received by roughly 40% of dose-escalation patients. Of the approximately 53 patients in dose escalation, 19 had hepatocellular carcinoma, about 15 had melanoma, 9 had renal cell carcinoma and 9 had head and neck cancer. Intravenous ivuxolimab was administered to patients every 2 weeks at six dose levels: 0.01, 0.1, 0.3, 1.5, 3 and 10 mg/kg. The paper describes the monotherapy dose-escalation part (N = 52 patients) of the phase I trial of ivuxolimab. Overall study outcomes, separate from this receptor: At doses of 0.1 to 3.0 mg/kg, clonal expansion of both CD4+ and CD8+ T cells in blood was seen between baseline and week 6. In partial responders in the 0.1-3.0 mg/kg groups, normalized peripheral clonal expansion was found to be among the lowest, especially among CD8+ T cells. After ivuxolimab, more expanded clones were found on average in CD8+ T cells than in CD4+ T cells. Low levels of normalized T-cell clonal expansion were also seen in some patients who did not respond. Antigen specificity was not determined for the clonally expanded peripheral T cells.

Patients with a history of autoimmune disease or receiving systemic immunosuppression were excluded from the trial. In every dose cohort, peripheral blood was drawn for TCR sequencing at baseline, cycle 4 day 1, and cycle 7 day 1. Samples were obtained from an open-label, multicenter, first-in-human phase I dose-escalation trial of ivuxolimab. The trial enrolled adults with locally advanced or metastatic head and neck squamous cell, hepatocellular, melanoma or renal cell carcinoma. Before TCR sequencing, CD4+ and CD8+ T cells were separately sorted from peripheral blood. For sequencing of the TCRbeta CDR3 region, genomic DNA was extracted from the sorted cells. The immunoSEQ Assay was used to sequence the TCRbeta CDR3 regions. Entries here come from immuneACCESS through TCRdb and include only in-frame sequences with V and J called. Some clones fail to appear in such tables; in the studies checked, an unresolved V gene covers under half of the shortfall, and the cause of the remainder is unknown. Here the sample has under 35,000 clones; roughly 80% occur a single time. The leading ten clones occupy around 9.9% of the sample.

Material: CD4+ or CD8+ T cells sorted from blood, obtained in a trial of the OX40 agonist ivuxolimab. The receptor comes from an adult with an advanced solid tumor such as melanoma, head and neck, liver or kidney cancer.

The nucleotide sequence reads TGCGCCAGCAGCCAAGAGCCCCACGGCGGGGGAGCCACCGGGGAGCTGTTTTTT. This yields the protein CASSQEPHGGGATGELFF. The rearranged segments are TRBV4-1 and TRBJ2-2; TRBD2 lines up with 7 middle nucleotides. Reading the germline V gene gives CDR1 MGHRA and CDR2 YSYEKL. The CDR3 goes from the cysteine to the phenylalanine over 18 residues. This entry keeps only the CDR3 DNA: 54 bases, framed from base 1. Trimming takes 0 bases off V and 4 bases off J; junction bases not matched to a gene: 11.